These T cell receptor beta chains were read from a single sample in a study of cytomegalovirus exposure and HLA in healthy donors. TCRdb keeps only in-frame clones here, not all; method: immunoSEQ multiplex PCR. The sample holds 200,000 to 250,000 clones, more than 85% seen once. Specimen: PBMCs. These receptor sequences come from a woman younger than 35 in good health and CMV-seronegative. The CDR3 runs from the conserved cysteine through the conserved F or W. A D gene is named only where the DNA matches it firmly. Expanded clones get a size class; other rows say once, few or many, or leave the size out.

j_gene	d_gene	v_gene	abundance	len	CDR3aa
TRBJ1-5	NA	TRBV11-3	NA	13	CASSSWGGQPQHF
TRBJ1-2	NA	TRBV11-2	NA	14	CASSFVEARDGYTF
TRBJ1-1	TRBD1	TRBV6-5	few	16	CASSSRQGRVNTEAFF
TRBJ2-4	TRBD1	TRBV6-5	NA	15	CASSRDRVSKNIQYF
TRBJ2-7	NA	TRBV4-1	NA	13	CASSQETLYEQYF
TRBJ1-2	TRBD1	TRBV7-8	NA	13	CASSSGQGRGYTF
TRBJ2-1	TRBD2	TRBV30	NA	14	CAWSSSGPWNEQFF
TRBJ2-7	NA	TRBV7-8	NA	13	CASGQGQTYEQYF
TRBJ2-5	TRBD2	TRBV5-8	NA	16	CASTEVAAGGQETQYF
NA	NA	TRBV4-1	NA	15	CASSQDGGLSYEQYF
TRBJ2-2	NA	TRBV11-3	few	17	CASSGSYGRSGTGELFF
TRBJ2-3	TRBD1	TRBV5-1	few	16	CASSFYPTGGTDTQYF
TRBJ2-1	TRBD2	TRBV25-1	NA	17	CASSGGIAGYGYNEQFF
TRBJ2-7	TRBD1	TRBV7-6	NA	13	CASSRDSPYEQYF
TRBJ1-1	NA	TRBV7-9	NA	16	CASSLLEWEGNTEAFF
TRBJ1-1	NA	TRBV18	NA	15	CASSTGTLPYTEAFF
TRBJ1-1	TRBD1	TRBV7-9	NA	14	CASSFGQGVSEAFF
TRBJ2-2	TRBD1	TRBV4-3	few	17	CASSQGIGQGNTGELFF
TRBJ1-1	NA	TRBV21-1	once	15	CASSKVEQLASEAFF
TRBJ2-2	TRBD2	TRBV4-2	NA	17	CASSQDPQRGNTGELFF
TRBJ2-7	NA	TRBV4-1	NA	16	CASSQDLVAPSYEQYF
TRBJ1-2	NA	TRBV4-2	NA	15	CASQIYPSGDPFCTF
TRBJ2-7	TRBD1	TRBV7-6	NA	17	CASSLGSGQDLRGEQYF
TRBJ1-2	TRBD1	TRBV10-3	NA	16	CAISESEGGDRYGYTF
TRBJ1-5	NA	TRBV5-1	NA	14	CASSLGESNQPQHF
TRBJ1-1	TRBD1	TRBV11-2	NA	16	CASSSMQGASDTEAFF
TRBJ1-1	NA	TRBV27	NA	14	CASSLFGNVGEAFF
TRBJ2-4	TRBD2	TRBV18	NA	16	CASSPRTSGTQNIQYF
TRBJ1-3	NA	TRBV9	few	15	CASSVAVNSGNTIYF
TRBJ2-3	NA	TRBV15	once	14	CATSRNSPEDTQYF
TRBJ2-5	NA	TRBV7-9	NA	13	CAIPKYSSGTQYF
TRBJ1-6	NA	TRBV6-5	NA	14	CASRETNYNSPLHF
TRBJ1-5	NA	TRBV6-5	NA	15	CASSHGLNSNQPQHF
TRBJ2-7	NA	TRBV10-2	NA	12	CASSDPGDEQYF
TRBJ1-2	NA	TRBV2	NA	14	CASSGFGRAGGYTF
TRBJ2-2	TRBD1	TRBV5-5	NA	15	CASSLTGTNTGELFF
TRBJ1-2	TRBD1	TRBV9	NA	16	CASSVVGTGEGYGYTF
TRBJ1-2	NA	TRBV11-2	once	15	CASSLAGRRPYGYTF
TRBJ1-2	NA	TRBV30	NA	14	CAWSGGPLTGGYTF
TRBJ1-5	TRBD1	TRBV4-1	NA	15	CASSHLGQGRKTQHF
TRBJ1-5	NA	TRBV6-6	NA	14	CASRRTDSNQPQHF
TRBJ1-1	NA	TRBV19	NA	15	CASSTLTSWNTEAFF
TRBJ2-5	NA	TRBV4-1	NA	15	CASSHGTTEGETQYF
TRBJ2-1	NA	TRBV4-3	NA	14	CASSQSDSYNEQFF
TRBJ1-3	NA	TRBV7-2	NA	16	CASSRLARISGNTIYF
TRBJ2-7	NA	TRBV7-2	NA	15	CASSFQYSSAYEQYF
TRBJ2-1	TRBD1	TRBV6-1	NA	14	CASSVRDRGNEQFF
TRBJ2-5	TRBD2	TRBV5-1	NA	17	CASRIALAGPYQETQYF
TRBJ1-5	TRBD1	TRBV6-6	NA	14	CASSDGTGGQPQHF
TRBJ1-4	TRBD1	TRBV12-5	NA	14	CASARGGTERKLFF
TRBJ2-1	NA	TRBV7-2	NA	16	CASSLTFLLVYNEQFF
TRBJ1-1	NA	TRBV7-6	NA	12	CASSLDSAEAFF
TRBJ2-7	NA	TRBV5-1	NA	15	CASSLVAGPVREQYF
TRBJ2-1	NA	TRBV27	NA	14	CASSLGQLYNEQFF
TRBJ1-5	NA	TRBV5-1	NA	14	CASSRDSREGPQHF